This TCR beta chain was found in a study of beta chain features in type 1 diabetes. The V gene end was trimmed by 5 bases and the J gene end by 6 bases; junction bases not matched to a gene: 10. The CDR3 is 16 residues long. CDR1 is SGHAT and CDR2 is FQNNGV in the germline V gene. Expressed TCRB transcripts were sequenced because the entire RNA isolate underwent reverse transcription. TCRdb's copy holds only in-frame clones and misses some; the assay was immunoSEQ multiplex PCR. Found here are around 400,000 clones, around 15% of them singletons; the top ten hold roughly 0.019%. Details on this clone: As yet, its antigen is unknown.

Whole-study findings and limits: There was a moderate but significant shortening of TCRB CDR3s in all four CD4+ subsets of Type 1 diabetes patients. Diminished insertions and augmented deletions at VDJ junctions characterized type 1 diabetes patients.

The TCR comes from a woman between 18 and 29 years old in good health. Source material: naive CD4+ T cells from blood. The J gene is TRBJ2-1, the V gene TRBV11-2, with 10 bases that match TRBD2. The CDR3: CASSHPSGSLGNEQFF. DNA of the CDR3: TGTGCCAGCAGCCACCCTAGCGGGAGTTTAGGCAATGAGCAGTTCTTC.